This record covers a single TCR beta chain. Its antigen is still unknown. PCR amplification relied on 60 Vbeta primers (plus 13 Jbeta primers). Per the study methods: Tens of millions of unique TCR beta chains, roughly 11 million of them shared, were counted by a later analysis. Measured with immunoSEQ multiplex PCR; TCRdb has only the in-frame clones, and not every one. V, J and clone size are taken as reported in that table, and D and trimming were inferred from the DNA itself. The table has tens of thousands of clones, 78% seen once. This specimen belongs to a study of cytomegalovirus exposure and HLA in healthy donors. About the study: Earlier, 100 million to 120 million unique TCR beta sequences were recovered from roughly 170 million T cells by an analysis. Unique TCRs numbering some 93 million, obtained from HLA-typed donors, made up an early data release. Overall study results and limits: Another analysis was done later, and it associated 17,000 or so TCR beta sequences with HLA alleles at 0.05 false discovery rate.

Trimming took 2 bases from V and 6 from J, leaving 10 bases between them. This CDR3 is built from 13 residues. Germline loops: CDR1 SGHDN, CDR2 FVKESK. The TCR sequence derives from a man aged 35 to 55 in good health and CMV-seronegative. V gene TRBV14 combines with J gene TRBJ1-2; unclear D gene. Sequencing was performed on PBMCs. CDR3: CASSQPRHHGYTF. The DNA of the CDR3 is TGTGCCAGCAGCCAACCCCGACACCATGGCTACACCTTC.